This T cell receptor beta chain was sequenced for a study of monozygotic twins with inflammatory bowel disease. The CDR3 is made up of 13 amino acids. The germline V gene has CDR1 SQVTM and CDR2 ANQGSEA. TCRdb re-called the 5' RACE reads and shows each CDR3 protein once, DNA omitted. The listing records more than 85,000 distinct CDR3 sequences. Study results and limitations: The data gave no support to a single strong IBD-associated signal or clonotype. None of the different T cell subtypes could be distinguished from one another. Other individuals had fewer clonotypes in common with IBD patients than with healthy twins, especially with disease activity.

In regard to this clonotype: Its antigen is still unknown.

Specimen: blood. The clonotype originates from a human donor with ulcerative colitis or Crohn's disease, or a healthy co-twin of an affected twin (not recorded which). V gene TRBV29-1 combines with J gene TRBJ2-7; TCRdb picks TRBD1, but there is no DNA to check that call. This CDR3 is CSAGGGQIYEQYF.